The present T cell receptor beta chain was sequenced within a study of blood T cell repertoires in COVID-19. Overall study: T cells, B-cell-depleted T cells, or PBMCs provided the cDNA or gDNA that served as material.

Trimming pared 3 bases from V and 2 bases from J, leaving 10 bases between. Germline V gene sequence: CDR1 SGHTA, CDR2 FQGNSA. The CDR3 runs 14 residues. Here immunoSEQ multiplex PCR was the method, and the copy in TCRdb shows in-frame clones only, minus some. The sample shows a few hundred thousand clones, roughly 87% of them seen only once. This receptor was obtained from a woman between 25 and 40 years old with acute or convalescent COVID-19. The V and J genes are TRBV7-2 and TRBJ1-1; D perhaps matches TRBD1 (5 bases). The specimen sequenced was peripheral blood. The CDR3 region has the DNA TGTGCCAGCAGCTTGGGACTAATAAACACTGAAGCTTTCTTT. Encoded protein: CASSLGLINTEAFF.